These 13 T cell receptor beta chains were all obtained from the same sample, sequenced in a study of cytomegalovirus exposure and HLA in healthy donors (dated by TCRdb to about 2017). Library preparation employed the immunoSEQ multiplex PCR assay. The table was pulled from immuneACCESS by TCRdb, which kept in-frame rearrangements only. Such tables lose some clones; where checked, under half of the loss comes from unresolved V genes, and the rest has no known cause. This sample comprises 120,000 to 150,000 clones, 87% of them detected only once. Of the sample, 4.5% to 5.5% falls within the top ten clones. Input material: PBMCs. All receptors derive from a man aged 18 to 35 in good health and CMV-seropositive.

The V and J genes are TRBV30 and TRBJ1-1; TRBD1 is a possible D gene (6 bases). Germline CDR1 and CDR2: GTSNPN and SVGIG (reference sequence). The length of the CDR3 is 17 residues. The V and J ends lost 4 bases and 1 base respectively, with 22 bases between them. CDR3 sequence: CAWTESWGRVKNTEAFF. As DNA, the CDR3 is TGTGCCTGGACCGAAAGCTGGGGGCGAGTCAAGAACACTGAAGCTTTCTTT. Complete variable domain (other parts from reference TRBV30 and TRBJ1-1): SQTIHQWPATLVQPVGSPLSLECTVEGTSNPNLYWYRQAAGRGLQLLFYSVGIGQISSEVPQNLSASRPQDRQFILSSKKLLLSDSGFYLCAWTESWGRVKNTEAFFGQGTRLTVV.

This rearrangement joins TRBV25-1 to TRBJ1-2, with a tentative D call TRBD1 (6 bases). CDR3 length: 13 residues. The ends were cut back, 4 bases at V and 6 bases at J, with 12 bases in the middle. Germline V gene lookup returns CDR1 MGHDK and CDR2 SYGVNS. CDR3 coding DNA: TGTGCCAGCAGTGTAACAGGGACGGATGGCTACACCTTC. Protein product: CASSVTGTDGYTF.

The V call is TRBV7-9, the J call TRBJ1-5, with D perhaps TRBD1 (6 bases). The CDR3 extends over 16 amino acids. The V end was cut by 5 bases, the J end by 1 base, with 15 bases between. Per the germline V gene, CDR1 is SEHNR and CDR2 is FQNEAQ (reference sequence). The CDR3 region is CASSVYREGSNQPQHF. CDR3 in DNA: TGTGCCAGCAGCGTATACAGGGAAGGCAGCAATCAGCCCCAGCATTTT.

The rearrangement links TRBV16 to TRBJ2-7, with TRBD2 identical over 8 bases. V lost 2 bases and J lost 1; bases outside the gene matches: 7. Germline loops: CDR1 KGHSY, CDR2 FQNENV. CDR3 size: 16 residues. CDR3 sequence: CASSQNSGEGSYEQYF. The CDR3 DNA sequence: TGTGCCAGCAGCCAAAATAGCGGGGAGGGTTCCTACGAGCAGTACTTC.

The genes are TRBV6-1 and TRBJ2-2, with 10 nucleotides matching TRBD1. The germline V gene has CDR1 MNHNS and CDR2 SASEGT. The CDR3 spans 13 residues. The V and J ends lost 10 bases and 7 bases, in that order; junction bases with no gene match: 6. CDR3 sequence reads: CATDRGHVGELFF. The CDR3 bases are TGTGCCACCGACAGGGGGCATGTCGGGGAGCTGTTTTTT.

This chain connects TRBV30 to TRBJ1-5; unclear D gene. Germline CDR1 reads GTSNPN; CDR2 reads SVGIG (reference sequence). The V gene lost 2 bases and the J gene lost 2 bases, with 10 bases spanning the gap. This CDR3 is 14 amino acids long. CDR3 sequence: CAWSSQVGNQPQHF. For the CDR3, the DNA is TGTGCCTGGAGTAGCCAGGTAGGCAATCAGCCCCAGCATTTT.

This clone was counted once. The rearrangement uses TRBV2 and TRBJ2-7, with 8 bases lining up with TRBD1. With 5 bases clipped from V and 1 base from J, the junction kept 13 bases outside the gene matches. The germline CDR1 and CDR2 sequences are SNHLY and FYNNEI. CDR3 length: 17 residues. The CDR3 DNA reads as TGTGCCAGCAGTTCCCCCTTATTTGGACAGGGATCCTACGAGCAGTACTTC. Protein product: CASSSPLFGQGSYEQYF. Full variable domain (missing parts from reference TRBV2 and TRBJ2-7): EPEVTQTPSHQVTQMGQEVILRCVPISNHLYFYWYRQILGQKVEFLVSFYNNEISEKSEIFDDQFSVERPDGSNFTLKIRSTKLEDSAMYFCASSSPLFGQGSYEQYFGPGTRLTVT.

This chain connects TRBV7-2 to TRBJ1-2, with a tentative D call TRBD1 (5 bases). The V end was cut by 1 base, the J end by 8 bases, with 11 bases between. CDR3 length equals 13 residues. Germline loops: CDR1 SGHTA, CDR2 FQGNSA. The CDR3: CASSLEGLLGYTF. The DNA of the CDR3 is TGTGCCAGCAGCTTAGAGGGGCTCCTGGGCTACACCTTC.

This clone was detected only once. V and J are TRBV7-7 and TRBJ2-3; D gene ambiguous. Germline-derived CDR1 and CDR2 are SSHAT and FNYEAQ (reference sequence). This CDR3 region has 15 residues. The V end lost 2 bases, the J end lost 2 bases, and 11 bases lay between the germline ends. CDR3 bases: TGTGCCAGCAGCTTAACGGGTTCAGTCACAGATACGCAGTATTTT. This translates into CASSLTGSVTDTQYF.

V usage is TRBV11-2 and J usage is TRBJ1-1; D is perhaps TRBD1 (5 bases). Germline V CDR1 and CDR2: SGHAT, FQNNGV. The CDR3 has 16 residues. V lost 4 bases, J lost 4 bases, and 19 bases lay in between. Here the CDR3 reads CASSSRTWGEATEAFF. CDR3 coding DNA: TGTGCCAGCAGCTCTCGAACGTGGGGGGAGGCCACTGAAGCTTTCTTT.

This rearrangement joins TRBV6-5 to TRBJ2-5; the match to TRBD2 covers 11 bases. V shed 6 bases and J 7 bases; nucleotides not matched to a gene: 1. The CDR3 extends over 12 amino acids. Looked up from germline, CDR1 is MNHEY and CDR2 is SVGAGI. The DNA of the CDR3 is TGTGCCAGCAGCACTAGCGGGAGGACCCAGTACTTC. Amino acids: CASSTSGRTQYF.

V usage is TRBV5-1 and J usage is TRBJ2-3, with 9 bases aligning to TRBD2. The CDR3 spans 16 residues. With 4 bases clipped from V and 1 base from J, the junction kept 7 bases outside the gene matches. CDR1 is SGHRS, CDR2 YFSETQ, per germline. The CDR3 sequence is CASSRLAVKGTDTQYF. The CDR3 coding sequence is TGCGCCAGCAGCAGACTAGCGGTAAAGGGCACAGATACGCAGTATTTT.

The J gene is TRBJ1-3, the V gene TRBV4-1; no clear D gene. The CDR3 has 16 amino acids. Germline V gene sequence: CDR1 MGHRA, CDR2 YSYEKL. V was cut by 0 bases and J by 2 bases, with 11 bases left in between. The CDR3 region is CASSQDEDGAGNTIYF. DNA of the CDR3: TGCGCCAGCAGCCAAGACGAAGACGGAGCTGGAAACACCATATATTTT.